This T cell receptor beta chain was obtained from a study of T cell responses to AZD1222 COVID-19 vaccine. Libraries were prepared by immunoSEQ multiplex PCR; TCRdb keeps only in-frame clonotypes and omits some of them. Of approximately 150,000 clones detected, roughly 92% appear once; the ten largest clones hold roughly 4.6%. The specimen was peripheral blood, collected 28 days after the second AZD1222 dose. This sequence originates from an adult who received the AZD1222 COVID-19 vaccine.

CDR3 in DNA: TGTGCCAGCAGCCCTCCCAGCAGGGAGGTCTATGGCTACACCTTC. This codes for CASSPPSREVYGYTF. This chain uses TRBV5-6 with TRBJ1-2; possibly TRBD1 for D (5 bases). The CDR3 runs to 15 residues. V was shortened by 4 bases and J by 4 bases, with 17 bases between the two germline ends. In germline, CDR1 is SGHDT, CDR2 YYEEEE. The full variable domain, completed using reference TRBV5-6 and TRBJ1-2, is DAGVTQSPTHLIKTRGQQVTLRCSPKSGHDTVSWYQQALGQGPQFIFQYYEEEERQRGNFPDRFSGHQFPNYSSELNVNALLLGDSALYLCASSPPSREVYGYTFGSGTRLTVV.